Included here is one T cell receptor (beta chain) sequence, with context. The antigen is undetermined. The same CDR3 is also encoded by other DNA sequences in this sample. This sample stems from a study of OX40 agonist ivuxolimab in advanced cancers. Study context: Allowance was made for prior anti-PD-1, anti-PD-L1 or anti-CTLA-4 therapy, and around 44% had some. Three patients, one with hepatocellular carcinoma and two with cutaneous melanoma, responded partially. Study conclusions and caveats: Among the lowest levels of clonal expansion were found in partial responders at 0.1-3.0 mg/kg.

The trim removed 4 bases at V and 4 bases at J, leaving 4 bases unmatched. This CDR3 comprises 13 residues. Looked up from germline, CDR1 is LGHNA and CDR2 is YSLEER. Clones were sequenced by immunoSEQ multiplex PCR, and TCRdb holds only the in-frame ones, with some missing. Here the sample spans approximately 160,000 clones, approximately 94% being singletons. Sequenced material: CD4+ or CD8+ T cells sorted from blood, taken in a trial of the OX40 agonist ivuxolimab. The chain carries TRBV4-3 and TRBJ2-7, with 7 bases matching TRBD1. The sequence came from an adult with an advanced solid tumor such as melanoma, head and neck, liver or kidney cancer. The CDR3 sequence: CASSLRQGYEQYF. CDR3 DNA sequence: TGCGCCAGCAGCCTCCGACAGGGATACGAGCAGTACTTC.